Shown below are 29 T cell receptor beta chains from a single sample sequenced in a study of CD8 T cells in ankylosing spondylitis. MiXCR was run by TCRdb on the 5' RACE reads, yielding one entry per CDR3 protein. The table has tens of thousands of distinct CDR3 sequences, under 3% seen once. Sample: blood, either unsorted or a sorted T cell fraction (not recorded which). The origin of the receptors is a female donor with ankylosing spondylitis or in good health (not recorded which).

Ten or more counts support this clonotype. V usage is TRBV9 and J usage is TRBJ2-2, with TRBD1 matching over 7 bases. The V and J ends lost 4 bases and 5 bases, in that order; junction bases with no gene match: 2. The CDR3 runs to 13 residues. CDR1 is SGDLS and CDR2 is YYNGEE in the germline V gene. The CDR3 DNA follows: TGTGCCAGCAGCACAGGGGTTACCGGGGAGCTGTTTTTT. It translates to CASSTGVTGELFF.

This clonotype was picked up many times. This chain joins TRBV28 and TRBJ1-2; D not resolved. V lost 9 bases and J 8 bases, leaving 22 bases between the germline ends. The germline gives CDR1 MDHEN, CDR2 SYDVKM. CDR3 length: 14 residues. CDR3 in DNA: TGTGCCAGACCTACACTTCGGGCCCGCCGGGGCTACACCTTC. Protein: CARPTLRARRGYTF.

This clonotype was observed at least ten times. The genes are TRBV9 and TRBJ1-3; tentative D call: TRBD1 (5 bases). V was shortened by 7 bases and J by 0 bases, with 14 bases between the two germline ends. The CDR3 contains 15 residues. Germline lookup yields CDR1 SGDLS and CDR2 YYNGEE. CDR3 coding DNA: TGTGCCAGCGGAGGGGCAGGCCACTCTGGAAACACCATATATTTT. Translating it yields CASGGAGHSGNTIYF.

In this sample, this clonotype turned up many times. The chain employs TRBV9 and TRBJ1-1; D unclear. With 0 bases removed from V and 1 base from J, the gap between germline ends came to 13 bases. CDR1 is SGDLS, CDR2 YYNGEE, per germline. There are 16 residues in the CDR3. The CDR3 loop reads CASSVGPVPGNTEAFF. The CDR3 DNA follows: TGTGCCAGCAGCGTAGGCCCAGTCCCGGGGAACACTGAAGCTTTCTTT.

This clonotype was found many times. This chain connects TRBV9 to TRBJ2-7; TRBD2 aligns across 8 bases. V shed 0 bases, J shed 3 bases, and the junction held 8 bases outside the gene matches. Germline V gene sequence: CDR1 SGDLS, CDR2 YYNGEE. This CDR3 is 16 amino acids long. The CDR3 bases are TGTGCCAGCAGCGTAGATCGGGGGAGCGGGAGCTACGAGCAGTACTTC. It encodes CASSVDRGSGSYEQYF.

The sample holds many counts of this clonotype. This chain uses TRBV9 with TRBJ2-1; TRBD2 agrees at 8 bases. The CDR3 has 15 residues. J gave up 3 bases and V 6 bases, and 8 bases lay outside the gene matches. The V gene's germline CDR1 is SGDLS and CDR2 YYNGEE. CDR3 DNA: TGTGCCAGCACCGGGGGGGGTGCTGGCTACAATGAGCAGTTCTTC. Translation gives CASTGGGAGYNEQFF. The whole variable domain, filled in from reference TRBV9 and TRBJ2-1, reads DSGVTQTPKHLITATGQRVTLRCSPRSGDLSVYWYQQSLDQGLQFLIQYYNGEERAKGNILERFSAQQFPDLHSELNLSSLELGDSALYFCASTGGGAGYNEQFFGPGTRLTVL.

This clonotype came up many times. The chain employs TRBV9 and TRBJ2-3; 12 nucleotides align to TRBD2. V was pared by 3 bases and J by 4 bases, with 3 bases of the junction left unmatched. Germline CDR1 SGDLS, CDR2 YYNGEE. The CDR3 extends over 15 amino acids. DNA for the CDR3: TGTGCCAGCAGCGGCAGACTAGCGGGAGCAGATACGCAGTATTTT. Translation: CASSGRLAGADTQYF.

This clonotype was seen at least ten times. V and J are TRBV9 and TRBJ1-6, with D uncertain. Germline V gives CDR1 SGDLS, CDR2 YYNGEE. Trimming removed 0 bases from V and 6 bases from J, with 13 bases in between. The CDR3 length is 16 residues. CDR3 nucleotide sequence: TGTGCCAGCAGCGTAGGACACCGAGGCGGTAATTCACCCCTCCACTTT. Its translation is CASSVGHRGGNSPLHF.

There are many counts of this clonotype. The genes are TRBV9 and TRBJ2-4, with D possibly called TRBD1 or TRBD2 (5 bases each). CDR1 SGDLS and CDR2 YYNGEE come from the germline V gene. The V end was cut by 0 bases, the J end by 1 base, with 17 bases between. This CDR3 comprises 18 residues. The CDR3 sequence: CASSVGGRENSAKNIQYF. CDR3 in DNA: TGTGCCAGCAGCGTAGGGGGCAGGGAGAATTCGGCCAAAAACATTCAGTACTTC.

This clonotype was seen at least ten times. The CDR3 DNA sequence: TGTGCCAGCAGCGTAGAGGCTAGCGGGAAGGTTACGCAGTATTTT. Translation: CASSVEASGKVTQYF. The chain joins TRBV9 to TRBJ2-3; 9 nucleotides match TRBD2. The CDR3 has 15 residues. V shed 0 bases and J 8 bases; nucleotides not matched to a gene: 7. Germline CDR1 is SGDLS and CDR2 is YYNGEE.

The sample holds many counts of this clonotype. This chain joins TRBV9 and TRBJ2-7, with TRBD2 as a possible D gene (5 bases). The CDR3 is 14 residues long. CDR1 SGDLS and CDR2 YYNGEE come from the germline V gene. V shed 2 bases and J shed 0 bases, with 9 bases lying between them. In DNA, the CDR3 is TGTGCCAGCAGCGTCGAGGACTCCTCCTACGAGCAGTACTTC. This translates into CASSVEDSSYEQYF.

This clonotype was detected many times. The chain uses TRBV9 and TRBJ2-7, with a weak D call TRBD2 (6 bases). In germline, CDR1 is SGDLS, CDR2 YYNGEE. V was shortened by 2 bases and J by 2 bases, with 11 bases between the two germline ends. This CDR3 region has 14 residues. CDR3 sequence (DNA): TGTGCCAGCAGCGTCAGGGACTTTCCCTACGAGCAGTACTTC. Protein product: CASSVRDFPYEQYF. Looking up the rest from reference TRBV9 and TRBJ2-7 gives the full variable domain: DSGVTQTPKHLITATGQRVTLRCSPRSGDLSVYWYQQSLDQGLQFLIQYYNGEERAKGNILERFSAQQFPDLHSELNLSSLELGDSALYFCASSVRDFPYEQYFGPGTRLTVT.

This clonotype has ten or more counts. This chain uses TRBV9 with TRBJ1-2, with no clear D. The CDR3 has 15 amino acids. CDR1 SGDLS and CDR2 YYNGEE come from the germline V gene. Trimming pared 3 bases from V and 6 bases from J, leaving 18 bases between. CDR3 coding DNA: TGTGCCAGCAGCGGAGACTGGACGGGCCGGAATGGCTACACCTTC. This codes for CASSGDWTGRNGYTF.

Many counts were recorded for this clonotype. The chain is built from TRBV9 and TRBJ2-7; D possibly matches TRBD1 or TRBD2 (7 bases each). The CDR3 is 17 amino acids. Germline V gives CDR1 SGDLS, CDR2 YYNGEE. Trimming left V 3 bases short and J 4 bases short, with 23 bases between. In DNA, the CDR3 is TGTGCCAGCAGCGCGGGGACACAGGGGAGGGGATCATACGAGCAGTACTTC. It encodes CASSAGTQGRGSYEQYF.

This clonotype was detected many times. The CDR3 region is CASSPLPGAGRSETQYF. The CDR3 DNA follows: TGTGCCAGCAGCCCCCTTCCGGGAGCGGGACGGTCGGAGACCCAGTACTTC. The gene calls are TRBV9 and TRBJ2-5; 7 nucleotides agree with TRBD2. Unmatched junction bases numbered 17, after V lost 4 bases and J lost 5 bases. Germline V gene data show CDR1 as SGDLS and CDR2 as YYNGEE. The CDR3 totals 17 residues.

As regards this clonotype: One base away lies a much larger clone, so this may be a sequencing read error. This chain connects TRBV9 to TRBJ2-3, with D possibly matching TRBD1 (6 bases). Per the germline V gene, CDR1 is SGDLS and CDR2 is YYNGEE. This CDR3 is 16 amino acids long. DNA for the CDR3: TGTGCCAGCAGCGCCCAATCGGGACAAAGCACAGATATGCAGTATTTT. Translating it yields CASSAQSGQSTDMQYF.

This clonotype has at least ten counts. V gene TRBV9 combines with J gene TRBJ2-5; possible D gene TRBD2, 6 bases. CDR3 size: 14 residues. CDR1 and CDR2 (germline): SGDLS, YYNGEE. V was pared by 0 bases and J by 5 bases, with 11 bases between. The CDR3 spells CASSVGGGGETQYF. The CDR3 DNA reads TGTGCCAGCAGCGTAGGGGGAGGAGGGGAGACCCAGTACTTC.

Relative to its sample, this clonotype is medium-sized. The chain carries TRBV9 and TRBJ2-2, with D perhaps TRBD1 or TRBD2 (6 bases each). This CDR3 has 14 residues. The germline V gene has CDR1 SGDLS and CDR2 YYNGEE. The V gene lost 1 base and the J gene lost 6 bases, with 10 bases spanning the gap. CDR3 in amino acids: CASSVMRGAGELFF. CDR3 bases: TGTGCCAGCAGCGTAATGAGGGGGGCCGGGGAGCTGTTTTTT.

This clonotype was observed many times. The genes are TRBV9 and TRBJ2-2; TRBD1 aligns across 7 bases. Per the germline V gene, CDR1 is SGDLS and CDR2 is YYNGEE. The CDR3 totals 15 residues. Trimming removed 3 bases from V and 7 bases from J; junction bases left unmatched: 9. The CDR3 coding sequence is TGTGCCAGCAGCGGGAGAGACAGGGTTGGCGGGGAGCTGTTTTTT. Amino acid sequence: CASSGRDRVGGELFF.

This clonotype was recorded at least ten times. The J gene is TRBJ2-3, the V gene TRBV9; no reliable D call. Trimming pared 3 bases from V and 1 base from J, leaving 6 bases between. The CDR3 extends over 13 amino acids. Germline-derived CDR1 and CDR2 are SGDLS and YYNGEE. The CDR3 region has the DNA TGTGCCAGCAGCGCCGGCGGCACAGATACGCAGTATTTT. Translation: CASSAGGTDTQYF.

This clonotype appeared many times. For the CDR3, the DNA is TGTGCCAGCAGCGTAGGTTCCAAGACCCCCTACGAGCAGTACTTC. It codes for CASSVGSKTPYEQYF. The V gene is TRBV9, the J gene TRBJ2-7; D unresolved. V lost 0 bases and J lost 2, with 12 bases in between. CDR3 length: 15 residues. CDR1 SGDLS and CDR2 YYNGEE come from the germline V gene.

This clonotype was detected many times. The V call is TRBV9, the J call TRBJ1-5, with D uncertain. This CDR3 is built from 15 residues. V gave up 0 bases and J gave up 2 bases, with 9 bases separating them. Germline lookup yields CDR1 SGDLS and CDR2 YYNGEE. CDR3 protein: CASSVEGRGNQPQHF. The CDR3, as DNA: TGTGCCAGCAGCGTAGAGGGAAGGGGCAATCAGCCCCAGCATTTT.

In this sample, this clonotype turned up many times. V gene TRBV9 combines with J gene TRBJ2-3; 7 bases line up with TRBD2. Germline V gene lookup returns CDR1 SGDLS and CDR2 YYNGEE. V lost 3 bases and J lost 1; bases outside the gene matches: 2. CDR3 length: 14 amino acids. DNA for the CDR3: TGTGCCAGCAGCGAACGGGGGGGCACAGATACGCAGTATTTT. Amino acids: CASSERGGTDTQYF.

This clonotype was seen many times. The rearrangement joins TRBV9 to TRBJ2-3; maybe TRBD2 (5 bases). With 3 bases removed from V and 0 bases from J, the gap between germline ends came to 20 bases. Germline loops: CDR1 SGDLS, CDR2 YYNGEE. CDR3 length: 18 residues. The chain's CDR3 is CASSGGRQIIRSTDTQYF. Written as DNA, the CDR3 is TGTGCCAGCAGCGGAGGGCGTCAGATAATCAGAAGCACAGATACGCAGTATTTT.

This clonotype has ten or more counts. The chain couples TRBV9 to TRBJ1-4; 7 bases are a match to TRBD1. The CDR3 is 14 amino acids. V gave up 4 bases and J gave up 2 bases; unmatched junction bases: 2. Germline V lookup: CDR1 SGDLS, CDR2 YYNGEE. CDR3 bases: TGTGCCAGCAGCTCACAGGGGACTAATGAAAAACTGTTTTTT. Its protein is CASSSQGTNEKLFF. Combining the CDR3 with reference TRBV9 and TRBJ1-4 gives the whole variable domain DSGVTQTPKHLITATGQRVTLRCSPRSGDLSVYWYQQSLDQGLQFLIQYYNGEERAKGNILERFSAQQFPDLHSELNLSSLELGDSALYFCASSSQGTNEKLFFGSGTQLSVL.

In its sample, this clonotype ranks as medium-sized. The chain uses TRBV9 and TRBJ2-2; 7 bases are shared with TRBD1. Germline V gives CDR1 SGDLS, CDR2 YYNGEE. Trimming took 6 bases from V and 5 from J; bases not matched to a gene: 7. CDR3 length: 14 residues. In nucleotides, the CDR3 is TGTGCCAGCACCTCGGGACAGCAAACCGGGGAGCTGTTTTTT. It is translated as CASTSGQQTGELFF.

The table lists this clonotype with many counts. For the CDR3, the DNA is TGTGCCAGCAGCCGAGAGGGAGGGGAAGTCGTCACTGAAGCTTTCTTT. It is translated as CASSREGGEVVTEAFF. This chain uses TRBV9 with TRBJ1-1; the D gene is possibly TRBD1 (5 bases). CDR1 and CDR2 from the germline V gene are SGDLS and YYNGEE. V was trimmed by 4 bases and J by 4 bases, leaving 20 bases between them. CDR3 length: 16 residues. The full variable domain, in which reference TRBV9 and TRBJ1-1 provide the parts outside the CDR3, is DSGVTQTPKHLITATGQRVTLRCSPRSGDLSVYWYQQSLDQGLQFLIQYYNGEERAKGNILERFSAQQFPDLHSELNLSSLELGDSALYFCASSREGGEVVTEAFFGQGTRLTVV.

There are many counts of this clonotype. V and J are TRBV9 and TRBJ2-7; TRBD1 matches at 7 bases. Germline-derived CDR1 and CDR2 are SGDLS and YYNGEE. This CDR3 spans 15 amino acids. The junction had 9 bases not matched to a gene; V was cut back by 4 bases and J by 2 bases. The CDR3 spells CASSPLPGQTYEQYF. The CDR3 bases are TGTGCCAGCAGCCCCCTCCCGGGACAGACCTACGAGCAGTACTTC. The whole variable domain, filled in from reference TRBV9 and TRBJ2-7, reads DSGVTQTPKHLITATGQRVTLRCSPRSGDLSVYWYQQSLDQGLQFLIQYYNGEERAKGNILERFSAQQFPDLHSELNLSSLELGDSALYFCASSPLPGQTYEQYFGPGTRLTVT.

In this sample, this clonotype is medium-sized. This chain connects TRBV9 to TRBJ2-1; tentative D call: TRBD2 (6 bases). V was clipped by 4 bases and J by 15 bases, with 20 bases between them. Germline V gives CDR1 SGDLS, CDR2 YYNGEE. The CDR3 sequence is 13 residues long. The CDR3 spells CASSLNPSGTLFF. DNA of the CDR3: TGTGCCAGCAGCCTAAACCCATCGGGGACTTTGTTCTTC.